This T cell receptor beta chain emerged from a study of T cells in Graves' hyperthyroidism and ophthalmopathy. Study observations and caveats: Peripheral blood also featured most of the thyroid clonotypes expanded above 0.001.

Researchers amplified the TCR beta CDR3 regions from RNA transcripts. The study used the HTBI primer set for a first-round RT-PCR of the TCR CDR3. TCRdb re-called the multiplex PCR reads with MiXCR, one entry per CDR3 protein. Of about 380,000 distinct CDR3 sequences in the sample, roughly 18% were seen once. Per germline, CDR1 LGHDT and CDR2 YNNKEL (reference sequence). The V and J ends lost 4 bases and 3 bases respectively, with 16 bases between them. This CDR3 contains 16 residues. This sample holds PBMCs from about 9.3 ml fresh peripheral blood. This clonotype has a handful of counts. The antigen is not known.

The chain joins TRBV3-1 to TRBJ1-3; weak D call: TRBD1 (6 bases). This TCR was sampled from a man aged 18 to 29 with Graves' ophthalmopathy. Specimen: blood. CDR3 bases: TGTGCCAGCAGCCGAGGGCGAGGGGGGAATGGAAACACCATATATTTT. It specifies CASSRGRGGNGNTIYF.